This T cell receptor (beta chain) is from a study of T cells in Graves' hyperthyroidism and ophthalmopathy. Study details: Once the initial diagnosis was made, peripheral blood was obtained before any treatment. Study findings and constraints: Blood also showed most of the thyroid clonotypes that were expanded above 0.001. A median approximately 6.8 months before onset, the model predicted ophthalmopathy.

Regions amplified from RNA transcripts were the TCR beta CDR3 regions. The primer set for the first-round RT-PCR of the TCR CDR3 was HTBI. TCRdb reprocessed the multiplex PCR reads with MiXCR, giving one entry per CDR3 protein. The repertoire includes roughly 740,000 distinct CDR3 sequences, around 15% of them detected once, and around 8.1% sits in the top ten. V lost 3 bases, J lost 3 bases, and 6 bases lay in between. There are 13 residues in the CDR3. Germline assignment: CDR1 MNHEY and CDR2 SMNVEV (reference sequence). Fresh peripheral blood, 7.5 to 10 ml of it, supplied the PBMCs. The table lists this clonotype with many counts. The antigen is undetermined.

This TCR was sampled from a man younger than 35 with Graves' hyperthyroidism. The rearrangement uses TRBV27 and TRBJ2-1; weak D call: TRBD2 (5 bases). The source material was blood. This chain's CDR3 is CASSFDYYNEQFF. The CDR3 DNA follows: TGTGCCAGCAGTTTTGACTACTACAATGAGCAGTTCTTC.